This record covers a single T cell receptor beta chain. Its antigen is still unknown. No much larger clonotype is one base removed from it; base qualities were not supplied. This entry is derived from a study of T cell responses to AZD1222 COVID-19 vaccine (dated by TCRdb to the early 2020s). Regarding the research as a whole: Because spike-specific TCR depth and breadth did not differ between the two schedules, AZD1222 recipients who got a second dose at roughly 4 weeks were pooled with those who got a second dose at roughly 12 weeks. A total of about 230 trial participants underwent TCR sequencing, of whom about 200 received two doses of AZD1222 and about 26 received two doses of the MenACWY control vaccine. Trial participants were enrolled by age into 18-55, 56-69 and 70-plus year subgroups, with 148, 28 and 57 TCR-sequenced participants respectively.

The CDR3 spans 15 residues, from the cysteine through the phenylalanine. CDR3 DNA only is kept here, 45 bases in frame from base 1. CDR1 SGHNT and CDR2 YYREEE were looked up in the germline V gene (reference sequence). Cut back by 1 base and 4 bases, the V and J ends lie 14 bases apart. This specimen's time point label, per the study, means: baseline before first vaccination. Samples from vaccinated people were obtained from the UK trials COV001 and COV002, which included a single-blind randomized controlled phase 2/3 trial of AZD1222 (ChAdOx1 nCoV-19) in healthy adults. For TCRbeta chain sequencing, PBMC samples were collected from trial participants at day 0 and at day 28 after the second dose. The CDR3 regions of human TCRbeta chains were subjected to immunosequencing. Under the source paper's analysis protocol: TCRs in the repertoires were compared against a reference library of SARS-CoV-2-specific TCRs that had been generated with the MIRA antigen-specificity platform. Breadth was defined as the fraction of unique TCRs that were SARS-CoV-2-associated. Depth was defined as the fraction of total T cells that were SARS-CoV-2-associated. Using the MIRA data, every spike-specific TCR was mapped to the spike region that the TCR reacted to and assigned to either a CD4 or a CD8 class. Log10-transformed breadth and depth values were compared by one-way ANOVA with Sidak's multiple comparisons tests. TCRdb took this table from immuneACCESS and kept in-frame rearrangements with V and J called. Such tables lack part of the clones; where checked against another copy, unresolved V genes explain under half of the gap, and the rest is unexplained. From that table come the V and J calls and clone size; the DNA was used to work out D and trimming. Here the sample has 75,000 to 100,000 clones; around nine tenths occur a single time. Over 6.5% of the sample is taken by the ten largest.

The investigation overall reported the following: In the small 56-69-year group, the increase in depth fell short of significance, most likely because of low power. Reportedly, close to half of the unique spike-specific TCRs recognized epitopes lying outside the regions that are mutated in the B.1.351 and B.1.1.7 variants. A significant rise in spike-specific TCR breadth and depth was observed after two AZD1222 doses relative to day 0 and relative to MenACWY recipients. CD4 TCRs associated with the vaccine covered the entire spike protein, and the dominant responses were in regions 160-218 and 743-854. Participants were mostly white British, with more females than males. The authors suggested clonal diversity may have been underestimated. Because no day 14 peak-response samples were available, repertoires were characterized only after the peak T cell response. Only 5 to 7 AZD1222 recipients were SARS-CoV-2 seropositive at baseline, limiting conclusions about previously exposed vaccinees.

The chain couples TRBV5-4 to TRBJ1-2; a confident D gene designation cannot be given. The sequence was obtained from an adult in good health. The sample consisted of peripheral blood, taken on day 0 of AZD1222 vaccination. This receptor carries the CDR3 CASSLNPTATYGYTF. The nucleotide sequence reads TGTGCCAGCAGCTTGAACCCGACCGCTACCTATGGCTACACCTTC.